This TCR beta chain was identified in a study of T cells in Graves' hyperthyroidism and ophthalmopathy. This CDR3 comprises 13 residues. The J segment lost 8 bases and the V segment lost 4 bases, leaving 7 bases of the junction unmatched. The V gene's germline CDR1 is MDHEN and CDR2 SYDVKM. Study findings and constraints: Stable hyperthyroidism and ophthalmopathy were separated using 13 V-J signatures. Most thyroid clonotypes that were expanded above 0.001 also turned up in blood.

Note on this clonotype: Its target is not known.

At least 3 on the Clinical Activity Score was recorded for ophthalmopathy patients, who also had NOSPECS grade at least 4 and duration under 3 months. What was amplified from RNA transcripts were TCR beta CDR3 regions. Using the HTBI primer set, a first-round RT-PCR was run on the TCR CDR3. TCRdb itself ran the multiplex PCR reads through MiXCR, one entry per CDR3 protein. The sample contains a few hundred thousand distinct CDR3 sequences, approximately 15% of which appear only once. The rearrangement joins TRBV28 to TRBJ1-1; 7 bases map to TRBD1. The TCR originated in a woman aged 55-69 years with Graves' ophthalmopathy. What was sequenced was blood. CDR3 amino acids: CASSWENRGEAFF. CDR3 coding DNA: TGTGCCAGCAGTTGGGAGAACAGGGGAGAAGCTTTCTTT.